This paragraph reports one TCR beta chain. What this receptor recognizes is not known. Base qualities are not at hand, and no much larger clone is one base apart. Trimming costs V 0 bases and J 3 bases, and their ends lie 12 bases apart. Counted from cysteine to phenylalanine, this CDR3 has 15 amino acids. CDR3 DNA only is kept here, 45 bases in frame from base 1. The CDR1 and CDR2 encoded by the germline V gene are SGDLS and YYNGEE. The sample is drawn from a study of T cells in Graves' hyperthyroidism and ophthalmopathy (dated by TCRdb to the late 2010s). As for the study more broadly: To identify TCR V-J signatures that set the groups apart, the researchers used a discovery cohort of 100 or so patients, made up of 40 to 45 with Graves' ophthalmopathy and 55 to 65 with stable Graves' hyperthyroidism. An independent validation cohort of fewer than 20 hyperthyroidism patients and 15 or so patients who later progressed to ophthalmopathy tested prospective prediction of ophthalmopathy. The 90 to 100 discovery patients were randomly divided into training and test sets at a 7:3 ratio. In addition, the study compared T-cell repertoires in thyroid tissue and in blood from roughly six Graves' hyperthyroidism patients. Once sampling was done, hyperthyroidism patients were given methimazole at a starting dose of 30 mg daily, whereas ophthalmopathy patients were given high-dose intravenous methylprednisolone. The paper describes TCR Vbeta CDR3 sequencing of fewer than 150 peripheral blood samples, made up of fewer than 50 ophthalmopathy patients, roughly 72 hyperthyroidism patients and roughly 17 progressor patients. Broader findings and caveats from the paper: In cross-validation, a model built on a 13 V-J signature told ophthalmopathy apart from stable hyperthyroidism with approximately 91% sensitivity and about 81% specificity, and in testing the same model reached 80%/75%. No statistical method was used to fix the sample size in advance, and group allocation was not hidden from the investigators. Most expanded thyroid clonotypes (frequency above 0.001) were also detected in blood, a finding suggesting that blood repertoires may reflect thyroid immune responses. In validation, the model predicted progression to ophthalmopathy a median of about 6.8 months before onset, with roughly 68% sensitivity and 72.22% specificity.

Amplification of TCR beta CDR3 regions was carried out from RNA transcripts. The first round of RT-PCR for the TCR CDR3 was performed with the HTBI primer set and the Qiagen OneStep RT-PCR kit. Libraries were constructed in a second round of multiplex PCR, after which size selection and purification were performed. Sequencing of the libraries was done on an Illumina HiSeq2000 using paired-end 100 bp reads. The authors processed their data as follows. Raw data were processed with SOAPnuke, discarding reads with adapters, uncalled bases, mean Phred below 15, or no exact constant-primer or identifier match. COPE v1.2.5 was used to merge high-quality paired reads, and clonotypes were defined as unique nucleotide sequences. MiTCR v1.1 was used to align clonotypes to the IMGT TRBV, TRBD and TRBJ reference segments. Analysis was restricted to V-J combinations with a frequency above 0.0001, which covered over 98% of repertoires. A TCS score was defined as the ratio of F50 (clonal expansion) to E x V (chaos), with BLOSUM62-based TCRdist applied between CDR3 peptides within each V-J. Welch's t-statistics and random forest reduced fewer than 550 V-J features to roughly 13, which were used in a naive Bayes classifier (R e1071). The similarity between thyroid and blood repertoires was quantified using the Morisita-Horn index. TCRdb passed the public sequencing reads through fastp at Q25 and MiXCR, retaining productive beta sequences. Records with the same CDR3 protein are collapsed into one entry carrying the most frequent genes and DNA. TCRdb, not the original authors, processed these V and J calls. This sample is represented by 550,000 to 700,000 distinct CDR3 sequences; 40% to 55% of them were singletons. The ten largest clones add up to under 20% of the sample.

Patients with uncontrolled infections, other autoimmune diseases, pregnancy or lactation were excluded. Diagnoses were established on the basis of clinical symptoms, serum thyroxine and TRAb, thyroid ultrasound, and orbital computed tomography. Total RNA was extracted with Trizol reagent, and quality was checked on an Agilent 2100 Bioanalyzer. The sequence joins TRBV9 to TRBJ1-1, with the D gene not clear enough to name. What was sequenced was peripheral blood or thyroid tissue (not recorded which). This sequence was found in an adult woman with Graves' disease, either hyperthyroidism or ophthalmopathy (not recorded which). The CDR3 protein sequence reads: CASSVEWGDDTEAFF. Read as DNA, the sequence is TGTGCCAGCAGCGTAGAATGGGGAGATGACACTGAAGCTTTCTTT.